This T cell receptor beta chain was observed in a study of blood T cell repertoires in COVID-19. The repertoire was sequenced with immunoSEQ multiplex PCR; TCRdb's copy has only in-frame clones and lacks some. The data contain roughly 420,000 clones, approximately 90% of them singletons. The CDR3 length is 17 residues. Germline assignment: CDR1 SGHKS and CDR2 YYEKEE (reference sequence). The V and J ends lost 0 bases and 3 bases, in that order; junction bases with no gene match: 7. The chain uses TRBV5-5 and TRBJ1-5; the match to TRBD1 covers 9 bases. Sequenced: PBMCs or T cells enriched from blood (not recorded which). The TCR originated in a woman aged 30 to 39 with acute COVID-19. The CDR3 DNA is TGTGCCAGCAGCTTGGCGGTTGGACAGGGGTACAATCAGCCCCAGCATTTT. Its protein is CASSLAVGQGYNQPQHF.